The clone carrying this T cell receptor beta chain was recorded a few times. The entry originates in a study of beta chain features in type 1 diabetes. The whole isolated RNA underwent reverse transcription, so sequencing captured expressed TCRB transcripts. Data came from immunoSEQ multiplex PCR; TCRdb stores just in-frame clones and leaves some out. Of about 15,000 clones in the sample, about 40% are singletons; the top ten hold approximately 0.5%. Every donor provided one heparinised blood draw, which averaged around 110 mL. Trimming removed 8 bases from V and 2 bases from J; junction bases left unmatched: 3. The CDR3 sequence is 13 residues long. Per germline, CDR1 SGHTA and CDR2 FQGNSA.

The chain employs TRBV7-2 and TRBJ2-5, with 9 bases matching TRBD1. This sequence originates from a woman aged 40 to 50 in good health. Sequenced: stem cell memory CD4+ T cells from blood. The DNA of the CDR3 is TGTGCCAGCGGACAGGGGTGGCAAGAGACCCAGTACTTC. The encoded protein is CASGQGWQETQYF.